Presented here are 7 T cell receptor beta chains from one specimen sequenced in a study of blood T cells in healthy people across ages. With a J-beta primer mix and a sample-barcoded 5' primer, a second PCR ran 7 to 11 cycles. TCRdb re-called the 5' RACE reads with MiXCR, one entry per CDR3 protein. The sample yields over 600,000 distinct CDR3 sequences, 35% to 60% seen once. The sequenced sample consisted of blood. These receptors were collected from a man aged 80 or over in good health.

This clonotype appeared a few times. The chain joins TRBV20-1 to TRBJ2-7; D may be TRBD2 (6 bases). Germline V gene data show CDR1 as DFQATT and CDR2 as SNEGSKA (reference sequence). The CDR3 totals 14 residues. V lost 8 bases and J lost 0, with 17 bases in between. CDR3 DNA sequence: TGCAGTTCCAAGCAAGGCGGGAACTCCTACGAGCAGTACTTC. It is translated as CSSKQGGNSYEQYF.

This chain uses TRBV18 with TRBJ1-4; D may be TRBD1 (5 bases). This CDR3 region has 14 residues. Trimming pared 3 bases from V and 4 bases from J, leaving 9 bases between. The germline V gene encodes CDR1 KGHSH and CDR2 LQKENI. CDR3 nucleotides: TGTGCCAGCTCACCGGGGGAGTTTAATGAAAAACTGTTTTTT. Translated, it gives CASSPGEFNEKLFF.

J is TRBJ2-3 and V is TRBV20-1; 9 bases are a match to TRBD1. The CDR3 spans 16 residues. Trimming took 2 bases from V and 2 from J; bases not matched to a gene: 8. The germline CDR1 and CDR2 sequences are DFQATT and SNEGSKA (reference sequence). The CDR3 sequence: CSARIPGQGVTDTQYF. CDR3 nucleotides: TGCAGTGCTAGAATACCGGGACAGGGAGTCACAGATACGCAGTATTTT.

The V gene is TRBV4-2, the J gene TRBJ2-1; 9 positions match TRBD2. This CDR3 is built from 18 residues. Germline V gene sequence: CDR1 LGHNA, CDR2 YNFKEQ. V gave up 0 bases and J gave up 0 bases; unmatched junction bases: 6. The CDR3, as DNA: TGTGCCAGCAGCCAAGAAACGCGACTAGCGGCCTCCTACAATGAGCAGTTCTTC. Its protein is CASSQETRLAASYNEQFF.

The chain uses TRBV24-1 and TRBJ1-5; possible D gene TRBD1, 5 bases. Trimming took off 5 bases at V and 2 bases at J, with 12 bases between the two ends. Germline CDR1 and CDR2: KGHDR and SFDVKD. CDR3 length: 15 residues. The CDR3 protein is CATSGGGLRNQPQHF. As DNA, the CDR3 is TGTGCCACCAGTGGGGGGGGTTTACGCAATCAGCCCCAGCATTTT.

Only one count was recorded for this clonotype. This may be a read error: a much more frequent sequence differs by one nucleotide. The V and J genes are TRBV6-5 and TRBJ2-1; D unresolved. This CDR3 is 14 amino acids long. Germline V CDR1 and CDR2: MNHEY, SVGAGI. CDR3 amino acids: CAGSYVSDYNEQFF. The CDR3 DNA reads TGTGCCGGCAGTTACGTGTCCGACTACAATGAGCAGTTCTTC.

Ten or more counts support this clonotype. The V gene is TRBV20-1, the J gene TRBJ2-7; tentatively, D is TRBD1 (6 bases). V was pared by 5 bases and J by 6 bases, with 14 bases between. There are 12 residues in the CDR3. The germline CDR1 and CDR2 sequences are DFQATT and SNEGSKA (reference sequence). The CDR3 spells CSAAGAGAEQYF. The CDR3, as DNA: TGCAGTGCTGCAGGGGCTGGGGCCGAGCAGTACTTC.